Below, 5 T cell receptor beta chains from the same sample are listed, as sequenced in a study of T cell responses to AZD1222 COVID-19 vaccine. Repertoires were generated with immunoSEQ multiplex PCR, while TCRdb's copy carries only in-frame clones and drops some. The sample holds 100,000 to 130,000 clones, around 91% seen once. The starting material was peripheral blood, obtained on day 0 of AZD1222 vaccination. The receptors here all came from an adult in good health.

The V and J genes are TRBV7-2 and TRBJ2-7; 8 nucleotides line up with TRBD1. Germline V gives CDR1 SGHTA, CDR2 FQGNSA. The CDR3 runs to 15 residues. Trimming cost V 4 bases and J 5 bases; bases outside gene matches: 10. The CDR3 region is CASSSIPTGVDEQYF. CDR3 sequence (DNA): TGTGCCAGCAGCTCTATCCCGACAGGGGTTGACGAGCAGTACTTC.

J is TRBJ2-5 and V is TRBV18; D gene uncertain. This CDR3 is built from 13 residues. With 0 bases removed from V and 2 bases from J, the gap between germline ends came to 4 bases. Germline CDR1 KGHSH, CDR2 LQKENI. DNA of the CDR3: TGTGCCAGCTCACCACCCCAGCAAGAGACCCAGTACTTC. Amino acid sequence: CASSPPQQETQYF.

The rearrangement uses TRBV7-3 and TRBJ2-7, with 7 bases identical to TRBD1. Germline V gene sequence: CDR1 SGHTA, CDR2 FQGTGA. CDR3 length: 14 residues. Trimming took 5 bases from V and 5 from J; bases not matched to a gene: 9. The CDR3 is CASSPGQAADEQYF. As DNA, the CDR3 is TGTGCCAGCAGCCCCGGACAGGCCGCGGACGAGCAGTACTTC.

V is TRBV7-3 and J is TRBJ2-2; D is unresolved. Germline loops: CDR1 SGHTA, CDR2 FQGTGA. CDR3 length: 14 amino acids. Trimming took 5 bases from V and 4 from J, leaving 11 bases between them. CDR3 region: CASSLTRTTGELFF. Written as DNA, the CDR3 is TGTGCCAGCAGCCTCACTCGCACCACCGGGGAGCTGTTTTTT.

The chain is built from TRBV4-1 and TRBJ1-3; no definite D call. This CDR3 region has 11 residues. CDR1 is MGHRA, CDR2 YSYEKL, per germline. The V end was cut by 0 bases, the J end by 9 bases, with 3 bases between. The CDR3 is CASSQDLTIYF. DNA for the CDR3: TGCGCCAGCAGCCAAGATCTCACCATATATTTT.